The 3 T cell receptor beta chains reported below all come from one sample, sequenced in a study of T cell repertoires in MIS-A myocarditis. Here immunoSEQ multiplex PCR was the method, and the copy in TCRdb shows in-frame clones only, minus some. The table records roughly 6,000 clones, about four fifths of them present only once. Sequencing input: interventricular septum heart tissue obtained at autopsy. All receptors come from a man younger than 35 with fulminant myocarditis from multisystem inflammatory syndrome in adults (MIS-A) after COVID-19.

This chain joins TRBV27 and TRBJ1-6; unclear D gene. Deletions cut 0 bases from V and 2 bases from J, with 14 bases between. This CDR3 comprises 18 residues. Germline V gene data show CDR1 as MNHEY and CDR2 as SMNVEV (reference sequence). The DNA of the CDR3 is TGTGCCAGCAGTTTATCCCCAAACCCACTGGCCTATAATTCACCCCTCCACTTT. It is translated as CASSLSPNPLAYNSPLHF.

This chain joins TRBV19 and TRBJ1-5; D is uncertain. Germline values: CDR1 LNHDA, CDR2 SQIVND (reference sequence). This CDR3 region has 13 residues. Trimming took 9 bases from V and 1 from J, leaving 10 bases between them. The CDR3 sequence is CASQLHSNQPQHF. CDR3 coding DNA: TGTGCCAGCCAACTTCACAGCAATCAGCCCCAGCATTTT.

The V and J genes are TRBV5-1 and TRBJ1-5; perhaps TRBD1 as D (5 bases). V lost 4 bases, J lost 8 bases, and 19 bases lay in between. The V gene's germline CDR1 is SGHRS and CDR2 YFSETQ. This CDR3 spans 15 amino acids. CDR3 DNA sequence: TGCGCCAGCAGCCCCGAAGGCGGGACCGGCGAGCCCCAGCATTTT. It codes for CASSPEGGTGEPQHF.